This TCR beta chain was documented in a study of T-cell reconstitution after alpha-beta-depleted transplantation in children. Unique molecular identifiers were incorporated when the TCRbeta library was constructed. TCRdb used MiXCR to reprocess the PCR reads, holding one entry per CDR3 protein. The sample records 500,000 to 650,000 distinct CDR3 sequences, about an eighth being singletons. V was trimmed by 5 bases and J by 2 bases, leaving 6 bases between them. CDR1 and CDR2 (germline): DFQATT, SNEGSKA (reference sequence). CDR3 length: 11 amino acids. Comment on this clonotype: Its antigen is undetermined.

General study results and limits: Alpha-beta T cells present about two months after transplant were reported to originate from several hundred expanded graft clones. A year had passed since transplant, and T-cell counts and diversity by then came mostly from newly produced T cells. Several patients had high TCRbeta diversity at day 60; it came from surviving recipient T cells and thymic progenitors.

The chain combines TRBV20-1 with TRBJ1-2; D ambiguous. The specimen comprised PBMCs, mostly from graft donor cells, sampled 180 days after TCRalphabeta/CD19-depleted stem cell transplant. The clonotype was recovered from a female patient aged 2-15 years who had a stem cell transplant for aplastic anemia, so the T cells may come from the graft donor. Here the CDR3 reads CSADGNYGYTF. DNA of the CDR3: TGCAGTGCTGACGGGAACTATGGCTACACCTTC.